This T cell receptor (beta chain) was found in a study of blood T cell repertoires in COVID-19. Study information: There were acute and convalescent COVID-19 samples, and they came from the United States, Italy and Spain. The analysed material was cDNA or gDNA that came from T cells, B-cell-depleted T cells, or PBMCs.

Original handling: Estimation of nucleated cell counts was performed using reference gene primer amplification. Method: immunoSEQ multiplex PCR; TCRdb's copy keeps in-frame clones and lacks some. The V and J calls and clone size come from that table; D and trimming were worked out from the DNA. The table shows approximately 150,000 clones, with roughly 78% occurring only once. Recruited during active infection, patients (from Seattle) were subsequently followed longitudinally. This CDR3 region has 15 residues. The V and J ends lost 3 bases and 6 bases, in that order; junction bases with no gene match: 8. Per the germline V gene, CDR1 is SGDLS and CDR2 is YYNGEE.

What was sequenced was peripheral blood. The V gene is TRBV9, the J gene TRBJ1-2, with TRBD1 matching over 10 bases. The TCR comes from a woman aged 60-75 years with COVID-19, enrolled during active disease. CDR3 bases: TGTGCCAGCAGCGGATTGACAGGGGGCTTGGATGGCTACACCTTC. It encodes CASSGLTGGLDGYTF.